This T cell receptor beta chain was observed in a study of shared clonotypes between healthy human individuals. Study-wide results and limits: It was expected that sequencing depth would affect clonotype sharing among donors.

On this clone: What it binds is not known.

Naive CD8 cells comprised CD45RO-negative, CCR7-positively selected cells, excluding terminally differentiated effector memory CD45RA+ cells. Repertoires were generated with immunoSEQ multiplex PCR, while TCRdb's copy carries only in-frame clones and drops some. This sample has approximately 600,000 clones, with about 95% found just once. The TCR comes from a woman younger than 45 in good health. Source material: naive CD8+ T cells sorted from blood.

The CDR3 is CASSEGGYTF. CDR3 DNA sequence: TGTGCCAGCAGTGAAGGCGGCTACACCTTC. J is TRBJ1-2 and V is TRBV6-1; the D is unclear. The V and J ends lost 1 base and 8 bases respectively, with 2 bases between them. From germline, CDR1 is MNHNS and CDR2 SASEGT. CDR3 size: 10 residues.